The 20 T cell receptor beta chains below come from one sample, sequenced in a study of radiation and T cells in renal cell carcinoma. Sequencing used immunoSEQ multiplex PCR; TCRdb keeps in-frame clones, though not all of them. The sample lists about 24,000 clones, around half occurring once. The treatment: treatment-naive control, cytoreductive nephrectomy. This sample comprised tumor tissue, obtained from a patient whose treatment was nephrectomy without radiotherapy. Receptors originate from a human donor with renal cell carcinoma.

Only a few counts were recorded for this clone. The chain carries TRBV30 and TRBJ1-5; 9 nucleotides match TRBD1. The CDR3 is made up of 14 amino acids. J was trimmed by 3 bases and V by 4 bases; bases with no gene match: 4. Germline V lookup: CDR1 GTSNPN, CDR2 SVGIG (reference sequence). In DNA, the CDR3 is TGTGCCTGGAAGGGACAGGGATCCAATCAGCCCCAGCATTTT. Its protein is CAWKGQGSNQPQHF.

This clone was observed a handful of times. At the DNA level, this CDR3 is encoded by other sequences in the same sample as well. The chain combines TRBV18 with TRBJ1-1, with D unclear. Trimming cost V 2 bases and J 0 bases, with 4 bases left between them. The CDR3 contains 13 residues. The germline V gene has CDR1 KGHSH and CDR2 LQKENI. CDR3 DNA: TGTGCCAGCTCACCAGGGCTGAACACTGAAGCTTTCTTT. This codes for CASSPGLNTEAFF.

The chain links TRBV18 to TRBJ2-5; 10 positions agree with TRBD2. V lost 2 bases and J lost 3; bases outside the gene matches: 6. CDR3 size: 16 residues. The germline gives CDR1 KGHSH, CDR2 LQKENI. The CDR3, as DNA: TGTGCCAGCTCACCATTCCTAGCGGGGGACGAAGAGACCCAGTACTTC. Translating gives CASSPFLAGDEETQYF. The full variable domain, with the rest looked up from reference TRBV18 and TRBJ2-5, is NAGVMQNPRHLVRRRGQEARLRCSPMKGHSHVYWYRQLPEEGLKFMVYLQKENIIDESGMPKERFSAEFPKEGPSILRIQQVVRGDSAAYFCASSPFLAGDEETQYFGPGTRLLVL.

This rearrangement joins TRBV27 to TRBJ2-7; D may be TRBD1 (5 bases). Looked up from germline, CDR1 is MNHEY and CDR2 is SMNVEV (reference sequence). This CDR3 is built from 15 residues. Trimming took off 5 bases at V and 1 base at J, with 15 bases between the two ends. The CDR3 spells CASSRRQMGSYEQYF. CDR3 nucleotide sequence: TGTGCCAGCAGTCGCCGACAGATGGGGTCCTACGAGCAGTACTTC.

This clone came up a few times. CDR3 amino acids: CASSLGPGHKYF. The CDR3 DNA sequence: TGTGCCAGCAGCTTGGGGCCGGGACACAAGTACTTC. The chain carries TRBV5-4 and TRBJ2-7; perhaps TRBD1 as D (6 bases). The V end was cut by 0 bases, the J end by 11 bases, with 12 bases between. Germline CDR1 is SGHNT and CDR2 is YYREEE (reference sequence). The CDR3 contains 12 residues.

V is TRBV19 and J is TRBJ1-2; D is undetermined. The CDR3 totals 14 residues. V was shortened by 1 base and J by 6 bases, with 12 bases between the two germline ends. Germline assignment: CDR1 LNHDA and CDR2 SQIVND (reference sequence). The CDR3 region is CASSIVDDNDGYTF. CDR3 nucleotides: TGTGCCAGTAGTATAGTTGACGACAATGATGGCTACACCTTC.

The chain is built from TRBV13 and TRBJ1-6; D gene unclear. Germline CDR1 is PRHDT and CDR2 is FYEKMQ (reference sequence). The CDR3 runs 14 residues. Trimming removed 6 bases at V and 9 bases at J, with 15 bases between. Here the CDR3 DNA reads TGTGCCAGCAGACTCTGGCGTGGGAGTTCACCCCTCCACTTT. It yields the protein CASRLWRGSSPLHF.

The chain has TRBV5-1 and TRBJ2-7, with TRBD2 matching over 11 bases. This CDR3 region has 14 residues. Per the germline V gene, CDR1 is SGHRS and CDR2 is YFSETQ. The trim removed 7 bases at V and 3 bases at J, leaving 6 bases unmatched. As DNA, the CDR3 is TGCGCCAGCTCGGGCCTAGCGGGGGGCTACGAGCAGTACTTC. This translates into CASSGLAGGYEQYF.

A single count supports this clone. The chain has TRBV30 and TRBJ1-5; TRBD1 agrees at 8 bases. The CDR3 is 14 residues long. V was pared by 1 base and J by 2 bases, with 1 base of the junction left unmatched. The V gene's germline CDR1 is GTSNPN and CDR2 SVGIG (reference sequence). CDR3 in amino acids: CAWSADRGNQPQHF. The CDR3 bases are TGTGCCTGGAGTGCGGACAGGGGCAATCAGCCCCAGCATTTT.

This chain uses TRBV19 with TRBJ2-3; D remains unclear. The CDR3 runs 16 residues. Germline assignment: CDR1 LNHDA and CDR2 SQIVND (reference sequence). The ends were cut back, 5 bases at V and 1 base at J, with 16 bases in the middle. CDR3 DNA: TGTGCCAGTAGTCCGCGAACCACCGAAGGCACAGATACGCAGTATTTT. Protein product: CASSPRTTEGTDTQYF.

A few counts support this clone. This sequence joins TRBV28 and TRBJ1-5; 8 bases align to TRBD1. The CDR3 is 16 amino acids. Germline CDR1 and CDR2: MDHEN and SYDVKM. The V and J ends lost 2 bases and 0 bases, in that order; junction bases with no gene match: 3. The CDR3 here is CASSLPQGASNQPQHF. DNA for the CDR3: TGTGCCAGCAGTTTACCGCAGGGGGCTAGCAATCAGCCCCAGCATTTT.

The chain is built from TRBV19 and TRBJ1-6; D gene ambiguous. The CDR3 contains 15 residues. The V end was cut by 7 bases, the J end by 0 bases, with 10 bases between. Germline V gene lookup returns CDR1 LNHDA and CDR2 SQIVND (reference sequence). In DNA, the CDR3 is TGTGCCAGTAATGACGGGAGCTCCTATAATTCACCCCTCCACTTT. Encoded protein: CASNDGSSYNSPLHF.

This sequence joins TRBV9 and TRBJ1-6; D perhaps matches TRBD1 (6 bases). This CDR3 has 16 residues. V lost 4 bases and J lost 7, with 18 bases in between. Per the germline V gene, CDR1 is SGDLS and CDR2 is YYNGEE. In nucleotides, the CDR3 is TGTGCCAGCAGCCAAGGATCCGGGACAATAAATTCACCCCTCCACTTT. This codes for CASSQGSGTINSPLHF.

The chain recombines TRBV4-3 with TRBJ2-1, with a possible D match to TRBD1 (5 bases). The CDR3 sequence is 17 residues long. CDR1 LGHNA and CDR2 YSLEER come from the germline V gene. Trimming took 0 bases from V and 0 from J, leaving 12 bases between them. The CDR3 DNA sequence: TGCGCCAGCAGCCAAGACAGGGCTGAAAGCTCCTACAATGAGCAGTTCTTC. Encoded protein: CASSQDRAESSYNEQFF.

The V and J genes are TRBV7-3 and TRBJ2-7, with 12 bases aligning to TRBD1. The length of the CDR3 is 14 residues. CDR1 is SGHTA and CDR2 is FQGTGA in the germline V gene. After removal of 5 bases from V and 7 bases from J, the junction contained 6 bases not matched to a gene. The CDR3 spells CASSQGQGASEQYF. CDR3 DNA: TGTGCCAGCAGCCAGGGACAGGGGGCGAGTGAGCAGTACTTC. Combining the CDR3 with reference TRBV7-3 and TRBJ2-7 gives the whole variable domain GAGVSQTPSNKVTEKGKYVELRCDPISGHTALYWYRQSLGQGPEFLIYFQGTGAADDSGLPNDRFFAVRPEGSVSTLKIQRTERGDSAVYLCASSQGQGASEQYFGPGTRLTVT.

A few counts support this clone. The chain uses TRBV19 and TRBJ1-5; D is unclear. The ends were cut back, 7 bases at V and 6 bases at J, with 16 bases in the middle. Germline lookup yields CDR1 LNHDA and CDR2 SQIVND (reference sequence). The CDR3 contains 14 residues. DNA of the CDR3: TGTGCCAGTAAGATCCCTCTTGCTGGTCAGCCCCAGCATTTT. Translation gives CASKIPLAGQPQHF.

This sequence joins TRBV6-6 and TRBJ2-1; 8 bases align to TRBD2. The V gene end was trimmed by 5 bases and the J gene end by 6 bases; junction bases not matched to a gene: 9. The germline V gene has CDR1 MNHNY and CDR2 SVGAGI (reference sequence). The CDR3 is 15 residues long. The CDR3 DNA reads TGTGCCAGCAGTAACCCATCGACTAGCGTCAATGAGCAGTTCTTC. Amino acid sequence: CASSNPSTSVNEQFF.

The chain couples TRBV2 to TRBJ2-2; tentatively, D is TRBD2 (6 bases). The CDR3 totals 14 residues. V was cut by 8 bases and J by 5 bases, with 15 bases left in between. Germline V gene data show CDR1 as SNHLY and CDR2 as FYNNEI. The CDR3 bases are TGTGCCAGCCGGAGGGCGCGAAATACCGGGGAGCTGTTTTTT. The encoded protein is CASRRARNTGELFF. Full variable domain (missing parts from reference TRBV2 and TRBJ2-2): EPEVTQTPSHQVTQMGQEVILRCVPISNHLYFYWYRQILGQKVEFLVSFYNNEISEKSEIFDDQFSVERPDGSNFTLKIRSTKLEDSAMYFCASRRARNTGELFFGEGSRLTVL.

This chain connects TRBV20-1 to TRBJ1-2; no clear D. The CDR3 extends over 8 amino acids. V was trimmed by 5 bases and J by 12 bases, leaving 7 bases between them. The germline CDR1 and CDR2 sequences are DFQATT and SNEGSKA (reference sequence). The CDR3 loop reads CSAGIDTF. The CDR3 region has the DNA TGCAGTGCTGGGATTGACACCTTC.

CDR3 coding DNA: TGCGCCAGCAGCTTGGGGTGGACAGGGGATGTCACTGAAGCTTTCTTT. Translation gives CASSLGWTGDVTEAFF. This chain joins TRBV5-1 and TRBJ1-1; 9 nucleotides match TRBD1. This CDR3 is built from 16 residues. Germline V gene lookup returns CDR1 SGHRS and CDR2 YFSETQ. J was trimmed by 4 bases and V by 0 bases; bases with no gene match: 7.